The 32 T cell receptor beta chains below were found in one sample sequenced in a study of shared clonotypes between healthy human individuals. Assay: immunoSEQ multiplex PCR; the TCRdb copy retains only in-frame clones and omits some. The sample has about 980,000 clones, more than 75% seen once. The sequencing input was memory CD4+ T cells sorted from blood. Subset indicated: CD45RA-negative fraction. Receptors were obtained from a man aged 18 to 29 in good health.

V and J are TRBV6-5 and TRBJ2-2; 7 bases match TRBD1. The germline V gene has CDR1 MNHEY and CDR2 SVGAGI. V trimming: 8 bases; J trimming: 8 bases; junction bases outside the gene matches: 5. This CDR3 region has 12 residues. CDR3 loop: CASGQTGGELFF. DNA of the CDR3: TGTGCCAGCGGTCAGACAGGGGGGGAGCTGTTTTTT.

The CDR3 bases are TGTGCCAGCAGCTTAGCAGGTCGAGCCGGGGAGCTGTTTTTT. Translation: CASSLAGRAGELFF. The chain couples TRBV13 to TRBJ2-2; D remains ambiguous. In germline, CDR1 is PRHDT, CDR2 FYEKMQ (reference sequence). V gave up 1 base and J gave up 6 bases, with 9 bases separating them. The length of the CDR3 is 14 residues.

A word on this clone: Other DNA sequences of this sample code for an identical CDR3. V is TRBV28 and J is TRBJ1-2; 8 bases fit TRBD1. V lost 6 bases to trimming and J lost 1 base; unmatched junction nucleotides: 4. CDR1 MDHEN and CDR2 SYDVKM come from the germline V gene. The CDR3 is 14 residues long. The CDR3 loop is CASSPGQGNYGYTF. In DNA form, the CDR3 reads TGTGCCAGCAGCCCAGGACAGGGTAACTATGGCTACACCTTC.

The chain combines TRBV11-3 with TRBJ2-7; D is ambiguous. This CDR3 is built from 13 residues. V shed 5 bases and J shed 1 base, with 9 bases lying between them. Germline-derived CDR1 and CDR2 are SGHNT and YENEEA. DNA for the CDR3: TGTGCCAGCAGCCCTACAGAGTCCTACGAGCAGTACTTC. Translated, it gives CASSPTESYEQYF.

This clone was seen a single time. This chain joins TRBV13 and TRBJ1-3, with a tentative D call TRBD1 (5 bases). The V end was cut by 0 bases, the J end by 0 bases, with 9 bases between. Germline loops: CDR1 PRHDT, CDR2 FYEKMQ (reference sequence). This CDR3 is built from 16 residues. The CDR3 sequence is CASSLGGPRSGNTIYF. CDR3 in DNA: TGTGCCAGCAGCTTAGGGGGGCCACGCTCTGGAAACACCATATATTTT.

This rearrangement joins TRBV7-9 to TRBJ1-2; no clear D gene. Per the germline V gene, CDR1 is SEHNR and CDR2 is FQNEAQ (reference sequence). Between the trimmed V and J ends, which lost 3 bases and 0 bases, there was a span of 11 bases. There are 15 residues in the CDR3. The CDR3 region is CASSLLRRANYGYTF. The CDR3 DNA sequence: TGTGCCAGCAGCTTGCTTCGTAGAGCTAACTATGGCTACACCTTC.

This clone appeared once. Other DNA sequences in this sample translate to the same CDR3. The gene calls are TRBV30 and TRBJ1-6; 7 positions match TRBD1. The CDR3 contains 11 residues. Germline V gene data show CDR1 as GTSNPN and CDR2 as SVGIG (reference sequence). V was pared by 5 bases and J by 10 bases, with 2 bases of the junction left unmatched. Here the CDR3 reads CAWGGGSPLHF. The CDR3 DNA sequence: TGTGCCTGGGGAGGGGGCTCACCCCTCCACTTT.

The rearrangement links TRBV19 to TRBJ2-2; TRBD1 aligns across 7 bases. The CDR3 is made up of 15 amino acids. V gave up 10 bases and J gave up 1 base; unmatched junction bases: 9. The germline CDR1 and CDR2 sequences are LNHDA and SQIVND (reference sequence). CDR3 region: CATKSWDRNTGELFF. CDR3 bases: TGTGCCACCAAATCCTGGGACAGGAACACCGGGGAGCTGTTTTTT.

This clone has only a few counts. The genes are TRBV5-1 and TRBJ2-1, with 8 bases matching TRBD1. The CDR3 length is 16 residues. Germline-derived CDR1 and CDR2 are SGHRS and YFSETQ. J was trimmed by 2 bases and V by 2 bases; bases with no gene match: 6. The CDR3 protein is CASSLSGGAAYNEQFF. The CDR3 DNA reads TGCGCCAGCAGCTTATCAGGGGGCGCGGCCTACAATGAGCAGTTCTTC.

The chain has TRBV5-1 and TRBJ2-2, with D possibly matching TRBD2 (7 bases). Germline CDR1 reads SGHRS; CDR2 reads YFSETQ. Trimming took off 9 bases at V and 4 bases at J, with 13 bases between the two ends. CDR3 length: 13 residues. Here the CDR3 DNA reads TGCGCCACCCACAGGGAGGGCACCGGGGAGCTGTTTTTT. Its translation: CATHREGTGELFF.

The chain joins TRBV28 to TRBJ1-6; D is unresolved. CDR3 length: 13 residues. The germline V gene has CDR1 MDHEN and CDR2 SYDVKM. Trimming stripped 4 bases from V and 9 bases from J, with 10 bases between. The CDR3 nucleotides read TGTGCCAGCAGTTCCGACCTGGGTTCACCCCTCCACTTT. Protein: CASSSDLGSPLHF.

This clone was seen a few times. V gene TRBV7-2 combines with J gene TRBJ1-1; D is unclear. Germline CDR1 and CDR2: SGHTA and FQGNSA. This CDR3 has 14 residues. V was trimmed by 2 bases and J by 2 bases, leaving 9 bases between them. The CDR3 nucleotides are TGTGCCAGCAGCTTAATTCGGGGAAACACTGAAGCTTTCTTT. Amino acids: CASSLIRGNTEAFF.

This clone was picked up one time. This sequence joins TRBV7-3 and TRBJ2-2, with D perhaps matching TRBD1 or TRBD2 (6 bases each). Trimming took off 1 base at V and 4 bases at J, with 10 bases between the two ends. CDR1 is SGHTA, CDR2 FQGTGA, per germline. The CDR3 consists of 15 residues. CDR3 sequence reads: CASSLKGGGTGELFF. CDR3 DNA: TGTGCCAGCAGCTTAAAAGGGGGAGGCACCGGGGAGCTGTTTTTT.

This chain joins TRBV2 and TRBJ1-3, with D uncertain. V gave up 1 base and J gave up 1 base, with 8 bases separating them. The germline V gene encodes CDR1 SNHLY and CDR2 FYNNEI. This CDR3 region has 15 residues. DNA of the CDR3: TGTGCCAGCAGTGAAGGACTTCGGTCTGGAAACACCATATATTTT. This codes for CASSEGLRSGNTIYF.

This clone was seen just once. CDR3 sequence (DNA): TGTGCCAGCAGTACCCCTACGACAGATACGCAGTATTTT. Amino acid sequence: CASSTPTTDTQYF. V usage is TRBV6-6 and J usage is TRBJ2-3, with unresolved D. Germline lookup yields CDR1 MNHNY and CDR2 SVGAGI (reference sequence). The CDR3 is 13 amino acids. V was pared by 5 bases and J by 3 bases, with 9 bases between.

The chain couples TRBV6-5 to TRBJ1-3; 7 positions agree with TRBD1. Germline V CDR1 and CDR2: MNHEY, SVGAGI. CDR3 length equals 13 residues. J was trimmed by 6 bases and V by 5 bases; bases with no gene match: 4. The DNA of the CDR3 is TGTGCCAGCAGTCCGACAGGGTCAAACACCATATATTTT. It yields the protein CASSPTGSNTIYF.

The chain combines TRBV11-3 with TRBJ1-1; D is undetermined. V dropped 4 bases and J dropped 1 base, with 7 bases sitting between them. Looked up from germline, CDR1 is SGHNT and CDR2 is YENEEA. The CDR3 sequence is 13 residues long. The CDR3 bases are TGTGCCAGCAGCTCGCACACGAACACTGAAGCTTTCTTT. It encodes CASSSHTNTEAFF. Drawing the rest from reference TRBV11-3 and TRBJ1-1, the complete variable domain is EAGVVQSPRYKIIEKKQPVAFWCNPISGHNTLYWYLQNLGQGPELLIRYENEEAVDDSQLPKDRFSAERLKGVDSTLKIQPAELGDSAVYLCASSSHTNTEAFFGQGTRLTVV.

The rearrangement links TRBV2 to TRBJ2-7; D is unclear. The germline V and J ends were trimmed by 5 bases and 4 bases, with 12 bases remaining between them. The CDR3 is 13 residues long. Germline CDR1 is SNHLY and CDR2 is FYNNEI. The CDR3 loop is CASSRLMGYEQYF. The CDR3 nucleotides read TGTGCCAGCAGTCGGTTGATGGGGTACGAGCAGTACTTC.

This clone was recorded a few times. The chain has TRBV7-2 and TRBJ2-1, with D tentatively TRBD2 (6 bases). The CDR3 sequence is 13 residues long. The ends were cut back, 5 bases at V and 14 bases at J, with 19 bases in the middle. The germline V gene has CDR1 SGHTA and CDR2 FQGNSA. CDR3 sequence (DNA): TGTGCCAGCAGCCCCCGGACGGGCGGGGAAGAGTTCTTC. As protein: CASSPRTGGEEFF.

This chain joins TRBV6-6 and TRBJ1-2, with 8 bases lining up with TRBD1. Germline CDR1 and CDR2: MNHNY and SVGAGI (reference sequence). CDR3 size: 12 residues. V gave up 8 bases and J gave up 6 bases; unmatched junction bases: 5. CDR3 sequence reads: CASAVTGDGYTF. The CDR3 DNA is TGTGCCAGCGCCGTGACAGGGGATGGCTACACCTTC.

The CDR3 sequence is CASRSWSGYEQYF. CDR3 sequence (DNA): TGTGCCAGCAGAAGTTGGAGCGGCTACGAGCAGTACTTC. This rearrangement joins TRBV2 to TRBJ2-7; tentative D call: TRBD2 (5 bases). Germline V CDR1 and CDR2: SNHLY, FYNNEI. V dropped 6 bases and J dropped 3 bases, with 12 bases sitting between them. CDR3 size: 13 residues.

This chain joins TRBV5-1 and TRBJ2-3; no clear D. CDR1 SGHRS and CDR2 YFSETQ come from the germline V gene. Trimming pared 7 bases from V and 0 bases from J, leaving 6 bases between. The CDR3 sequence is 12 residues long. CDR3 in amino acids: CASRISTDTQYF. The CDR3 nucleotides read TGCGCCAGCCGGATCAGCACAGATACGCAGTATTTT. The complete variable domain, with remaining parts taken from reference TRBV5-1 and TRBJ2-3, reads KAGVTQTPRYLIKTRGQQVTLSCSPISGHRSVSWYQQTPGQGLQFLFEYFSETQRNKGNFPGRFSGRQFSNSRSEMNVSTLELGDSALYLCASRISTDTQYFGPGTRLTVL.

As for this clone: The sample holds other DNA sequences that translate to the same CDR3. The chain links TRBV6-1 to TRBJ2-7, with D possibly matching TRBD1 (6 bases). V shed 5 bases and J shed 3 bases, with 14 bases lying between them. The CDR3 has 14 amino acids. Germline V lookup: CDR1 MNHNS, CDR2 SASEGT. CDR3 residues: CASSPGTRVYEQYF. DNA of the CDR3: TGTGCCAGCAGTCCCGGGACACGAGTCTACGAGCAGTACTTC.

The chain recombines TRBV28 with TRBJ1-3, with D perhaps TRBD1 (6 bases). The CDR3 covers 16 residues. V was cut by 6 bases and J by 0 bases, with 15 bases left in between. Germline V CDR1 and CDR2: MDHEN, SYDVKM. In DNA form, the CDR3 reads TGTGCCAGCAGCGAGACAGGACTGGTCTCTGGAAACACCATATATTTT. Amino acids: CASSETGLVSGNTIYF. Full variable domain (rest looked up from reference TRBV28 and TRBJ1-3): DVKVTQSSRYLVKRTGEKVFLECVQDMDHENMFWYRQDPGLGLRLIYFSYDVKMKEKGDIPEGYSVSREKKERFSLILESASTNQTSMYLCASSETGLVSGNTIYFGEGSWLTVV.

This clone was counted once. This chain connects TRBV7-9 to TRBJ2-2, with D possibly matching TRBD1 (5 bases). Trimming removed 5 bases from V and 7 bases from J, with 20 bases in between. Germline V gene data show CDR1 as SEHNR and CDR2 as FQNEAQ (reference sequence). The CDR3 runs 16 residues. The CDR3 here is CASSPQTDLLGGELFF. CDR3 in DNA: TGTGCCAGCAGCCCGCAGACAGACCTCCTAGGCGGGGAGCTGTTTTTT.

The CDR3 nucleotides are TGTGCCAGCAGCGTAGAGGGACAGGGGCACCACGAGCAGTACTTC. Translating it yields CASSVEGQGHHEQYF. This chain links TRBV9 with TRBJ2-7, with 10 bases fitting TRBD1. V lost 0 bases and J lost 5; bases outside the gene matches: 5. Germline V gene sequence: CDR1 SGDLS, CDR2 YYNGEE. The CDR3 is 15 amino acids.

DNA for the CDR3: TGTGCCAGCAGCTTAACGGGGTCGTTTTATAATTCACCCCTCCACTTT. This gives the protein CASSLTGSFYNSPLHF. The rearrangement uses TRBV7-9 and TRBJ1-6, with D hard to call. The CDR3 is 16 amino acids. V shed 2 bases and J shed 4 bases, with 12 bases lying between them. Germline V gives CDR1 SEHNR, CDR2 FQNEAQ (reference sequence).

The rearrangement uses TRBV18 and TRBJ1-4; 8 bases match TRBD1. After removal of 3 bases from V and 8 bases from J, the junction contained 8 bases not matched to a gene. The germline gives CDR1 KGHSH, CDR2 LQKENI. The CDR3 has 15 amino acids. This chain's CDR3 is CASSPSRQGSEKLFF. The CDR3 DNA reads TGTGCCAGCTCACCCTCCCGACAGGGGAGCGAAAAACTGTTTTTT.

The chain couples TRBV10-3 to TRBJ2-3, with D perhaps matching TRBD2 (6 bases). The CDR3 runs to 13 residues. The V end lost 10 bases, the J end lost 3 bases, and 14 bases lay between the germline ends. CDR1 and CDR2 from the germline V gene are ENHRY and SYGVKD. This chain's CDR3 is CATEGTLTDTQYF. Here the CDR3 DNA reads TGTGCCACCGAAGGGACTTTAACAGATACGCAGTATTTT.

The genes are TRBV6-1 and TRBJ2-3; 7 bases are shared with TRBD1. The CDR3 has 15 amino acids. Germline V gene data show CDR1 as MNHNS and CDR2 as SASEGT. Germline trimming cut 6 bases from V and 2 bases from J; bases unmatched to any gene: 8. The CDR3 nucleotides read TGTGCCAGCAGGGCCGGGACAGCATACACAGATACGCAGTATTTT. This translates into CASRAGTAYTDTQYF.

The rearrangement joins TRBV28 to TRBJ1-2; tentative D call: TRBD1 (6 bases). The CDR3 loop spans 14 amino acids. Germline CDR1 and CDR2: MDHEN and SYDVKM. Trimming pared 6 bases from V and 3 bases from J, leaving 14 bases between. In nucleotides, the CDR3 is TGTGCCAGCAGGTACCCGGGGGGCGACTATGGCTACACCTTC. Amino acids: CASRYPGGDYGYTF.

The chain joins TRBV2 to TRBJ1-6; 9 bases fit TRBD1. The CDR3 has 15 residues. J lost 7 bases, V lost 4 bases, and 5 bases had no gene match. The V gene's germline CDR1 is SNHLY and CDR2 FYNNEI. The CDR3, as DNA: TGTGCCAGCAGTGCACAGGGGGCTCGGAATTCACCCCTCCACTTT. As protein: CASSAQGARNSPLHF.